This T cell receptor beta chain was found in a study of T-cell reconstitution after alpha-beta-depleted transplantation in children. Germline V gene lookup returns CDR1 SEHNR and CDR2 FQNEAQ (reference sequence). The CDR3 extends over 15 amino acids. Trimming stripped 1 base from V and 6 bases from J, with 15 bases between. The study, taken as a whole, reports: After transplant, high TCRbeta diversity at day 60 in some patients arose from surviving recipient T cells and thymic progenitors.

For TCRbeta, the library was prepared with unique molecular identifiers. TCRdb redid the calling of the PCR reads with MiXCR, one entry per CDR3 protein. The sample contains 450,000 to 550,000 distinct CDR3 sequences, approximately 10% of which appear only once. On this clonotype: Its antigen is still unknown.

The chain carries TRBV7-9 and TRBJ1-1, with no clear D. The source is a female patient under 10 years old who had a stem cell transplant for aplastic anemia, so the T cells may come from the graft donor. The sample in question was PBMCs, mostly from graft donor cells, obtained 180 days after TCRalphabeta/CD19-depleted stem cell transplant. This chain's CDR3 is CASSLGGGRWAEAFF. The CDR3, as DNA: TGTGCCAGCAGCTTAGGAGGCGGCAGGTGGGCTGAAGCTTTCTTT.